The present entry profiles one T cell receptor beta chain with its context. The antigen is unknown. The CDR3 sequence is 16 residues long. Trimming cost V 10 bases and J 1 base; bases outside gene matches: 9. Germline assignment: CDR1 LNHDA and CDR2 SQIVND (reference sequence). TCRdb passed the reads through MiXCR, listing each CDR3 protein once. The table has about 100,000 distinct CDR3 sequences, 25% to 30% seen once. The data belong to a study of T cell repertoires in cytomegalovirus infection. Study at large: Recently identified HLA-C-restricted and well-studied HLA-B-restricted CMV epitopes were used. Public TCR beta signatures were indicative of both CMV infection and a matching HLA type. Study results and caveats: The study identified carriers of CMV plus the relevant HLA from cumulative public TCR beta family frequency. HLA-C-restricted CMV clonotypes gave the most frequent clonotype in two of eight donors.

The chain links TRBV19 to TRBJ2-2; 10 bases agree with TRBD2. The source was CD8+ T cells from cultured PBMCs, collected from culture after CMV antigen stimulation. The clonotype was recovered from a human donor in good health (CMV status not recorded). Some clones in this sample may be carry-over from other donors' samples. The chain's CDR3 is CATARRLAGNTGELFF. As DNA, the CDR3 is TGTGCCACCGCCCGCCGACTAGCGGGGAACACCGGGGAGCTGTTTTTT.